These 20 T cell receptor beta chains came from one sample sequenced in a study of beta chain features in type 1 diabetes. Of the isolated RNA, all was reverse transcribed, and so the sequenced material was expressed TCRB transcripts. TCRdb keeps only in-frame clones here, not all; method: immunoSEQ multiplex PCR. The sample carries around 310,000 clones, more than 9.5% recorded once. What was sequenced was naive CD4+ T cells from blood. Receptors were obtained from a woman in her 30s in good health.

This clone was recorded a few times. The chain employs TRBV7-2 and TRBJ1-1, with 10 positions matching TRBD1. The germline CDR1 and CDR2 sequences are SGHTA and FQGNSA. The CDR3 runs to 15 residues. The V gene end was trimmed by 5 bases and the J gene end by 5 bases; junction bases not matched to a gene: 8. The CDR3 sequence: CASSARDRGWTEAFF. The CDR3 DNA reads as TGTGCCAGCAGCGCAAGGGACAGGGGATGGACTGAAGCTTTCTTT.

This clone has a handful of counts. This chain links TRBV5-6 with TRBJ2-3; 10 bases fit TRBD2. Germline CDR1 is SGHDT and CDR2 is YYEEEE. This CDR3 is 19 amino acids long. V shed 4 bases, J shed 1 base, and the junction held 15 bases outside the gene matches. In DNA form, the CDR3 reads TGTGCCAGCAGCCGAAGGACTAGCGGTAGAGGTTTTGGCACAGATACGCAGTATTTT. Translation gives CASSRRTSGRGFGTDTQYF.

This clone was recorded a few times. V is TRBV27 and J is TRBJ2-5; tentatively, D is TRBD2 (6 bases). Germline CDR1 is MNHEY and CDR2 is SMNVEV (reference sequence). The V end was cut by 5 bases, the J end by 7 bases, with 17 bases between. CDR3 length equals 14 residues. As DNA, the CDR3 is TGTGCCAGCAGTCCGGGAGTTGCCTTGGGGACCCAGTACTTC. Protein product: CASSPGVALGTQYF.

In this sample, this clone turned up a few times. V gene TRBV7-3 combines with J gene TRBJ1-1; D gene uncertain. The CDR3 has 13 amino acids. Germline V gene sequence: CDR1 SGHTA, CDR2 FQGTGA. The V end lost 5 bases, the J end lost 0 bases, and 7 bases lay between the germline ends. For the CDR3, the DNA is TGTGCCAGCAGCGAAACAGTGAACACTGAAGCTTTCTTT. It is translated as CASSETVNTEAFF.

This clone occurred a few times. The rearrangement uses TRBV28 and TRBJ1-1, with no clear D. V was shortened by 5 bases and J by 0 bases, with 13 bases between the two germline ends. CDR1 and CDR2 (germline): MDHEN, SYDVKM. CDR3 length: 15 amino acids. CDR3 sequence (DNA): TGTGCCAGCAGTGGGCAGGCTCTTATGAACACTGAAGCTTTCTTT. This encodes CASSGQALMNTEAFF.

This rearrangement joins TRBV15 to TRBJ2-7, with D perhaps matching TRBD2 (5 bases). Germline CDR1 reads LNHNV; CDR2 reads YYDKDF (reference sequence). V lost 0 bases to trimming and J lost 3 bases, with 12 bases between them. This CDR3 region has 15 residues. The CDR3 is CATSRDPRGNYEQYF. CDR3 DNA sequence: TGTGCCACCAGCAGAGATCCCCGAGGGAACTACGAGCAGTACTTC. The complete variable domain, with remaining parts taken from reference TRBV15 and TRBJ2-7, reads DAMVIQNPRYQVTQFGKPVTLSCSQTLNHNVMYWYQQKSSQAPKLLFHYYDKDFNNEADTPDNFQSRRPNTSFCFLDIRSPGLGDTAMYLCATSRDPRGNYEQYFGPGTRLTVT.

The sample holds a few counts of this clone. This chain links TRBV5-5 with TRBJ2-7; TRBD2 matches at 10 bases. V lost 4 bases to trimming and J lost 0 bases; unmatched junction nucleotides: 7. CDR1 SGHKS and CDR2 YYEKEE come from the germline V gene (reference sequence). The CDR3 length is 16 residues. The CDR3 spells CASSPALAGNSYEQYF. The CDR3, as DNA: TGTGCCAGCAGCCCCGCACTAGCGGGAAACTCCTACGAGCAGTACTTC.

The sample holds a few counts of this clone. The V call is TRBV7-9, the J call TRBJ2-2, with TRBD1 identical over 7 bases. The trim removed 3 bases at V and 5 bases at J, leaving 6 bases unmatched. Germline V gene data show CDR1 as SEHNR and CDR2 as FQNEAQ (reference sequence). The CDR3 is made up of 15 amino acids. Here the CDR3 DNA reads TGTGCCAGCAGCTTGGAGACAGGGATAACCGGGGAGCTGTTTTTT. Encoded protein: CASSLETGITGELFF.

This clone appeared a few times. V usage is TRBV5-1 and J usage is TRBJ2-1; TRBD1 is a possible D gene (5 bases). CDR3 length: 17 amino acids. Germline V gene lookup returns CDR1 SGHRS and CDR2 YFSETQ. Deletions cut 4 bases from V and 1 base from J, with 18 bases between. CDR3: CASSVGLGRGSYNEQFF. The CDR3 nucleotides are TGCGCCAGCAGCGTGGGATTGGGTAGGGGTTCCTACAATGAGCAGTTCTTC.

The chain combines TRBV7-9 with TRBJ2-7; 10 bases fit TRBD2. V was clipped by 3 bases and J by 3 bases; unmatched bases: 2. Germline V gene lookup returns CDR1 SEHNR and CDR2 FQNEAQ (reference sequence). The CDR3 length is 14 residues. The CDR3 loop reads CASSLRTSGYEQYF. As DNA, the CDR3 is TGTGCCAGCAGCTTGAGGACTAGCGGCTACGAGCAGTACTTC.

In its sample, this clone was seen a few times. The chain links TRBV30 to TRBJ1-1; perhaps TRBD1 as D (6 bases). Trimming removed 3 bases at V and 0 bases at J, with 14 bases between. The germline gives CDR1 GTSNPN, CDR2 SVGIG (reference sequence). CDR3 length: 15 amino acids. CDR3 protein: CAWRVNNRVNTEAFF. The CDR3, as DNA: TGTGCCTGGAGAGTCAATAACAGGGTGAACACTGAAGCTTTCTTT.

The chain couples TRBV18 to TRBJ2-1; D uncertain. V lost 3 bases, J lost 2 bases, and 11 bases lay in between. CDR3 length: 15 residues. Germline CDR1 reads KGHSH; CDR2 reads LQKENI. CDR3 sequence: CASSPVQLAYNEQFF. The CDR3 coding sequence is TGTGCCAGCTCACCTGTCCAGTTGGCCTACAATGAGCAGTTCTTC.

The CDR3 is CAWSTQGILAKNIQYF. The CDR3 nucleotides read TGTGCCTGGAGTACTCAGGGGATACTAGCCAAAAACATTCAGTACTTC. The chain carries TRBV30 and TRBJ2-4; possible D gene TRBD1, 6 bases. The CDR3 sequence is 16 residues long. From germline, CDR1 is GTSNPN and CDR2 SVGIG (reference sequence). Trimming left V 2 bases short and J 0 bases short, with 14 bases between. Combining the CDR3 with reference TRBV30 and TRBJ2-4 gives the whole variable domain SQTIHQWPATLVQPVGSPLSLECTVEGTSNPNLYWYRQAAGRGLQLLFYSVGIGQISSEVPQNLSASRPQDRQFILSSKKLLLSDSGFYLCAWSTQGILAKNIQYFGAGTRLSVL.

This clone was detected many times. The rearrangement joins TRBV23-1 to TRBJ1-2; D gene ambiguous. TRBV23-1 is placed among ORFs of uncertain function. The V and J ends lost 4 bases and 7 bases respectively, with 13 bases between them. The CDR3 totals 13 residues. CDR3 protein: CASSREGRSGYTF. DNA of the CDR3: TGCGCCAGCAGTCGGGAGGGAAGGAGTGGCTACACCTTC.

A few counts support this clone. V is TRBV20-1 and J is TRBJ2-4; possible D gene TRBD2, 7 bases. CDR1 DFQATT and CDR2 SNEGSKA come from the germline V gene (reference sequence). This CDR3 region has 11 residues. For the CDR3, the DNA is TGCACCGGGGGGCAGGGAGGCATTCAGTACTTC. The encoded protein is CTGGQGGIQYF.

The rearrangement uses TRBV28 and TRBJ2-5; D remains unclear. There are 13 residues in the CDR3. The V end lost 6 bases, the J end lost 1 base, and 9 bases lay between the germline ends. Per the germline V gene, CDR1 is MDHEN and CDR2 is SYDVKM. CDR3 sequence: CASSLSVQETQYF. The CDR3 region has the DNA TGTGCCAGCAGCCTATCTGTCCAAGAGACCCAGTACTTC. The full variable domain, its missing parts supplied by reference TRBV28 and TRBJ2-5, is DVKVTQSSRYLVKRTGEKVFLECVQDMDHENMFWYRQDPGLGLRLIYFSYDVKMKEKGDIPEGYSVSREKKERFSLILESASTNQTSMYLCASSLSVQETQYFGPGTRLLVL.

The chain is built from TRBV2 and TRBJ1-5; the D is unclear. Trimming removed 7 bases from V and 0 bases from J, with 10 bases in between. The CDR3 has 14 residues. Germline CDR1 reads SNHLY; CDR2 reads FYNNEI. The CDR3 DNA reads TGTGCCAGCACAACAATGAATAGCAATCAGCCCCAGCATTTT. It encodes CASTTMNSNQPQHF.

The chain combines TRBV7-9 with TRBJ2-7; 8 bases are a match to TRBD2. V dropped 5 bases and J dropped 3; count of bases not matched to a gene: 6. Germline V gene sequence: CDR1 SEHNR, CDR2 FQNEAQ (reference sequence). This CDR3 has 14 amino acids. The CDR3 sequence: CASSPSGLVYEQYF. CDR3 sequence (DNA): TGTGCCAGCAGCCCATCGGGACTAGTCTACGAGCAGTACTTC.

The chain employs TRBV7-2 and TRBJ1-4, with 8 bases identical to TRBD1. CDR1 and CDR2 (germline): SGHTA, FQGNSA. The J segment lost 8 bases and the V segment lost 1 base, leaving 0 bases of the junction unmatched. The CDR3 length is 13 residues. The DNA of the CDR3 is TGTGCCAGCAGCTTAGGACAGGGGGAAAAACTGTTTTTT. Residues: CASSLGQGEKLFF.

This clone turned up a few times. The gene calls are TRBV15 and TRBJ2-4; D not certain. Germline CDR1 and CDR2: LNHNV and YYDKDF (reference sequence). The ends were cut back, 5 bases at V and 0 bases at J, with 11 bases in the middle. The CDR3 extends over 15 amino acids. Written as DNA, the CDR3 is TGTGCCACCAGCTGGGCAGCTATAGCCAAAAACATTCAGTACTTC. It is translated as CATSWAAIAKNIQYF. Based on the CDR3 plus reference TRBV15 and TRBJ2-4, the full variable domain is DAMVIQNPRYQVTQFGKPVTLSCSQTLNHNVMYWYQQKSSQAPKLLFHYYDKDFNNEADTPDNFQSRRPNTSFCFLDIRSPGLGDTAMYLCATSWAAIAKNIQYFGAGTRLSVL.